This paragraph reports one T cell receptor (beta chain). Its antigen is still unknown. Data came from immunoSEQ multiplex PCR; TCRdb stores just in-frame clones and leaves some out. The table shows approximately 60,000 clones, with roughly 84% occurring only once. The CDR3 is made up of 11 amino acids. Germline V gene lookup returns CDR1 SGHNT and CDR2 YYREEE (reference sequence). The V gene lost 5 bases and the J gene lost 10 bases, with 10 bases spanning the gap. The data were taken from a study of OX40 agonist ivuxolimab in advanced cancers. Overall study context: Patients were infused with ivuxolimab every 2 weeks at 0.01 to 10 mg/kg. Points from the study as a whole: By week 6 at 0.1 to 3.0 mg/kg, blood CD4+ and CD8+ T cells had expanded clonally.

The cohort excluded patients with autoimmune disease history or systemic immunosuppression. V gene TRBV5-4 combines with J gene TRBJ2-1; TRBD2 is a possible D gene (6 bases). The source of this sequence is an adult with an advanced solid tumor such as melanoma, head and neck, liver or kidney cancer. The sequences come from CD4+ or CD8+ T cells sorted from blood, collected in a trial of the OX40 agonist ivuxolimab. CDR3 coding DNA: TGTGCCAGCAGGGGGAGCGGGGAGCAGTTCTTC. This translates into CASRGSGEQFF.